The rows below give T cell receptor beta chains drawn from one sample of a study of persistence of HIV-infected CD4 T cells. The table came from immunoSEQ multiplex PCR; TCRdb's copy has only in-frame clones and leaves some out. The repertoire holds 35,000 to 50,000 clones, about 89% seen once, with approximately 2% in the top ten. Antigens of these TCRs are unknown. The specimen was CD4+ T cells sorted from PBMCs after approximately 19-hour stimulation, collected from a patient who received antiretroviral therapy. These TCRs come from an adult man with HIV who was CMV-seropositive. Each CDR3 is given without its conserved first and last residue. Size is stated for part of the rows, as once, few or many counts, or as a class when the clone is expanded.

ATSRDPNRGYEQY TRBJ2-7 13 - TRBV15
ASSLDRGGGQF TRBJ2-1 11 - TRBV11-3
ASSPDRRAYEQY TRBJ2-7 12 - TRBV18
ASSLKGDRSYEQY TRBJ2-7 13 - TRBV5-6
ASSRGQGLLDEQF TRBJ2-1 13 once TRBV7-9
ASSEQGSSQPQH TRBJ1-5 12 - TRBV6-1
ASSSTAPYEQY TRBJ2-7 11 - TRBV28
ASSLGRSNQPQH TRBJ1-5 12 - TRBV28
ASSLQSGRNTEAF TRBJ1-1 13 - TRBV11-1
ATSPRGNGTDTQY TRBJ2-3 13 - TRBV15
ASSRGIPTDTQY TRBJ2-3 12 - TRBV7-9
ASSPGQGANTIY TRBJ1-3 12 - TRBV5-1
ASSIAGDRRGIQY TRBJ2-4 13 - TRBV19